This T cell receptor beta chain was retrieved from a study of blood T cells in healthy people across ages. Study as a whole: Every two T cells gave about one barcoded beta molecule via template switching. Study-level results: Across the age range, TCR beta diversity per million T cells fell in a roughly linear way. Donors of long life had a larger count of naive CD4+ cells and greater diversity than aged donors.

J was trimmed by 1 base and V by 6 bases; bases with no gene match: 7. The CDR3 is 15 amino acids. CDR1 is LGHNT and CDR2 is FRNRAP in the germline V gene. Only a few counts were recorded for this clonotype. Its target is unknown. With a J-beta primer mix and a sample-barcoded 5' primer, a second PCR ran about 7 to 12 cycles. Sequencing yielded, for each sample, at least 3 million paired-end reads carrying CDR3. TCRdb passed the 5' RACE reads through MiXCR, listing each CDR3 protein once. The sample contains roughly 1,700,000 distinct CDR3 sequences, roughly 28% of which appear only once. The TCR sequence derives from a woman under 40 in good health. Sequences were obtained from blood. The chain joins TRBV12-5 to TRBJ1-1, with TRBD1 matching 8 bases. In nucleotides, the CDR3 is TGTGCTAGTGGAATGACAGGGGTCCAGAACACTGAAGCTTTCTTT. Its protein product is CASGMTGVQNTEAFF. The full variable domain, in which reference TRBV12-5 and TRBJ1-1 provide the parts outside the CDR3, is DARVTQTPRHKVTEMGQEVTMRCQPILGHNTVFWYRQTMMQGLELLAYFRNRAPLDDSGMPKDRFSAEMPDATLATLKIQPSEPRDSAVYFCASGMTGVQNTEAFFGQGTRLTVV.